Listed here are 19 T cell receptor beta chains from one sample, sequenced in a study of blood T cells in healthy people across ages. Through a sample-barcoded 5' primer and a J-beta primer mix, a second PCR was run for about 6 to 11 cycles. TCRdb reanalysed the 5' RACE reads using MiXCR and keeps one entry per CDR3 protein. The table has 1.5 million to 2 million distinct CDR3 sequences, 28% seen once; the top ten hold around 7.7%. Sample: blood. The source is a woman in her twenties or thirties in good health.

About this clonotype itself: This may stem from a read error, because a much larger clone lies one nucleotide away. V usage is TRBV7-2 and J usage is TRBJ2-5; possible D gene TRBD2, 6 bases. The J call may not be correct, given that the DNA end is closer to TRBJ2-7. The CDR3 totals 13 residues. Germline assignment: CDR1 SGHTA and CDR2 FQGNSA. The CDR3 sequence: CAGSFGGEDEQYF. The CDR3 nucleotides are TGTGCCGGCAGCTTTGGAGGGGAGGACGAGCAGTACTTC.

A word on this clonotype: A read error is possible here, since a much larger clone lies one base away. No DNA is shown, since the ends of the CDR3 on it are uncertain; the CDR3 is the one TCRdb lists. The rearrangement joins TRBV9 to TRBJ2-3; the table names TRBD2, a call not compared with the DNA. The CDR3 spans 15 amino acids, including both terminal residues. Germline V gene lookup returns CDR1 SGDLS and CDR2 YYNGEE. This chain's CDR3 is CASSVGAGSTDTQDF.

A few counts support this clonotype. J is TRBJ1-4 and V is TRBV30, with D possibly matching TRBD1 (6 bases). The CDR3 loop spans 14 amino acids. Germline V gene lookup returns CDR1 GTSNPN and CDR2 SVGIG (reference sequence). V lost 5 bases to trimming and J lost 4 bases, with 14 bases between them. CDR3 sequence: CAWGGPLLNEKLFF. The CDR3 DNA reads TGTGCCTGGGGGGGCCCACTTCTTAATGAAAAACTGTTTTTT.

Here the CDR3 DNA reads TGCGCCAGCAGCCAATCGACTAACCGACAGTTCTACACTGAAGCTTTCTTT. It codes for CASSQSTNRQFYTEAFF. The chain joins TRBV5-1 to TRBJ1-1; TRBD1 is a possible D gene (5 bases). V lost 4 bases and J 3 bases, leaving 22 bases between the germline ends. Germline V CDR1 and CDR2: SGHRS, YFSETQ. The CDR3 spans 17 residues.

At least ten counts were recorded for this clonotype. J is TRBJ2-5 and V is TRBV18; 7 positions agree with TRBD2. Trimming at V came to 0 bases and at J to 5 bases, leaving 12 bases not matched to a gene. Germline V CDR1 and CDR2: KGHSH, LQKENI. The CDR3 extends over 17 amino acids. CDR3 protein: CASSPPSGTLRRETQYF. The CDR3 DNA follows: TGTGCCAGCTCACCACCGAGCGGGACCCTCCGAAGGGAGACCCAGTACTTC.

The J gene is TRBJ1-5, the V gene TRBV5-6, with 10 bases identical to TRBD1. The CDR3 is made up of 15 amino acids. The germline CDR1 and CDR2 sequences are SGHDT and YYEEEE. J was trimmed by 3 bases and V by 6 bases; bases with no gene match: 6. CDR3 bases: TGTGCCAGCACCGACGGGACAGGGGACAATCAGCCCCAGCATTTT. It codes for CASTDGTGDNQPQHF.

This clonotype came up many times. Being one base from a much bigger clone, this may be a read error. This chain links TRBV3-1 with TRBJ2-7, with 11 bases lining up with TRBD1. Germline loops: CDR1 LGHDT, CDR2 YNNKEL (reference sequence). The CDR3 covers 15 residues. The V gene end was trimmed by 1 base and the J gene end by 3 bases; junction bases not matched to a gene: 2. CDR3 bases: TGTGCCAGCAGCCAAGTGGGGACAGGGGGCTACGAGCAGTACTTC. This encodes CASSQVGTGGYEQYF.

Worth noting for this clonotype: No conserved phenylalanine or tryptophan is present at the end of the CDR3, so a read error is the likely explanation. The J gene is TRBJ1-1, the V gene TRBV5-1, with D possibly being TRBD1 (5 bases). The CDR3 consists of 15 residues. Trimming pared 0 bases from V and 4 bases from J, leaving 13 bases between. Germline CDR1 SGHRS, CDR2 YFSETQ. Here the CDR3 reads CASSLEAQGGTEAFC. The CDR3 nucleotides read TGCGCCAGCAGCTTGGAAGCGCAGGGCGGCACTGAAGCTTTCTGT.

This clonotype showed up many times. This chain uses TRBV18 with TRBJ2-1; D is possibly TRBD2 (5 bases). The CDR3 totals 15 residues. The germline V gene has CDR1 KGHSH and CDR2 LQKENI. Trimming took 0 bases from V and 0 from J, leaving 6 bases between them. The CDR3, as DNA: TGTGCCAGCTCACCACCGGGAGACTCCTACAATGAGCAGTTCTTC. Its translation: CASSPPGDSYNEQFF.

This clonotype was detected many times. J is TRBJ2-7 and V is TRBV5-1; D is perhaps TRBD1 or TRBD2 (5 bases each). The CDR3 has 14 amino acids. V lost 4 bases, J lost 2 bases, and 13 bases lay in between. The germline CDR1 and CDR2 sequences are SGHRS and YFSETQ. CDR3 coding DNA: TGCGCCAGCAGCGTGTTGGGACCAACCTACGAGCAGTACTTC. It encodes CASSVLGPTYEQYF.

As DNA, the CDR3 is TGCAGCGCCACCCCGGGACAGGGGATGCAAGAGACCCAGTACTTC. Its translation is CSATPGQGMQETQYF. This chain connects TRBV29-1 to TRBJ2-7, with TRBD1 matching over 10 bases. The J call is uncertain, as TRBJ2-5 better fits the DNA end. In germline, CDR1 is SQVTM, CDR2 ANQGSEA. The CDR3 loop spans 15 amino acids.

This clonotype came up once. V and J are TRBV6-5 and TRBJ1-1; D gene uncertain. CDR1 is MNHEY, CDR2 SVGAGI, per germline. The CDR3 loop spans 13 amino acids. Trimming shortened V by 3 bases and J by 4 bases, and 9 bases separated the two germline ends. DNA for the CDR3: TGTGCCAGCAGTTATGACGTCAGCACTGAAGCTTTCTTT. Protein sequence: CASSYDVSTEAFF.

This clonotype appeared a few times. This sequence joins TRBV12-3 or TRBV12-4 and TRBJ2-3, with TRBD1 identical over 8 bases. V dropped 3 bases and J dropped 6; count of bases not matched to a gene: 2. The CDR3 totals 13 residues. The CDR3 loop reads CASSFRQGDTQYF. CDR3 sequence (DNA): TGTGCCAGCAGTTTCCGACAGGGGGATACGCAGTATTTT.

A note on this clonotype: Germline and junction disagree at one end, which may indicate a read error. This chain connects TRBV20-1 to TRBJ2-1; 9 bases agree with TRBD1. Germline lookup yields CDR1 DFQATT and CDR2 SNEGSKA (reference sequence). The CDR3 is 15 residues long. The CDR3 nucleotides read TGCAGTGCTGACCCCCGGACAGGGGCCTACAATGAGCGGTTCTTC. Translation: CSADPRTGAYNERFF.

This clonotype was recorded at least ten times. CDR3 DNA sequence: TGTGCCAGCAGTTACTCGGTTGGTCAGTCAGAGACCCAGTACTTC. Translating it yields CASSYSVGQSETQYF. The chain has TRBV6-5 and TRBJ2-5; no clear D gene. The V end was cut by 0 bases, the J end by 4 bases, with 12 bases between. CDR1 and CDR2 from the germline V gene are MNHEY and SVGAGI. The CDR3 length is 15 residues.

This clonotype was observed a handful of times. The CDR3 protein is CASSHTGVGNEQFF. CDR3 nucleotides: TGTGCCAGCAGCCATACAGGGGTCGGCAATGAGCAGTTCTTC. V and J are TRBV3-1 and TRBJ2-1, with TRBD1 matching over 7 bases. With 3 bases clipped from V and 6 bases from J, the junction kept 5 bases outside the gene matches. CDR1 is LGHDT, CDR2 YNNKEL, per germline (reference sequence). This CDR3 contains 14 residues.

This clonotype was seen more than once but under ten times. The chain employs TRBV4-1 and TRBJ2-1; D gene uncertain. The V gene's germline CDR1 is MGHRA and CDR2 YSYEKL. V was clipped by 1 base and J by 13 bases, with 8 bases between them. CDR3 length equals 11 residues. The CDR3 loop reads CASSQGDTQFF. Written as DNA, the CDR3 is TGCGCCAGCAGCCAAGGCGACACTCAGTTCTTC.

This clonotype was picked up a small number of times. The CDR3 region is CASSYGEEQYF. In nucleotides, the CDR3 is TGTGCCAGCAGTTACGGGGAGGAGCAGTACTTC. The J gene is TRBJ2-5, the V gene TRBV6-5; TRBD2 might be the D (6 bases). V shed 2 bases and J shed 11 bases, with 9 bases lying between them. Germline V CDR1 and CDR2: MNHEY, SVGAGI. The CDR3 has 11 residues.

This clonotype turned up a few times. The V gene is TRBV9, the J gene TRBJ2-1, with D tentatively TRBD1 or TRBD2 (5 bases each). Germline V lookup: CDR1 SGDLS, CDR2 YYNGEE. Trimming cost V 5 bases and J 10 bases, with 10 bases left between them. This CDR3 is built from 11 residues. This CDR3 is CASSNWGEQFF. The CDR3 bases are TGTGCCAGCAGTAACTGGGGGGAGCAGTTCTTC.